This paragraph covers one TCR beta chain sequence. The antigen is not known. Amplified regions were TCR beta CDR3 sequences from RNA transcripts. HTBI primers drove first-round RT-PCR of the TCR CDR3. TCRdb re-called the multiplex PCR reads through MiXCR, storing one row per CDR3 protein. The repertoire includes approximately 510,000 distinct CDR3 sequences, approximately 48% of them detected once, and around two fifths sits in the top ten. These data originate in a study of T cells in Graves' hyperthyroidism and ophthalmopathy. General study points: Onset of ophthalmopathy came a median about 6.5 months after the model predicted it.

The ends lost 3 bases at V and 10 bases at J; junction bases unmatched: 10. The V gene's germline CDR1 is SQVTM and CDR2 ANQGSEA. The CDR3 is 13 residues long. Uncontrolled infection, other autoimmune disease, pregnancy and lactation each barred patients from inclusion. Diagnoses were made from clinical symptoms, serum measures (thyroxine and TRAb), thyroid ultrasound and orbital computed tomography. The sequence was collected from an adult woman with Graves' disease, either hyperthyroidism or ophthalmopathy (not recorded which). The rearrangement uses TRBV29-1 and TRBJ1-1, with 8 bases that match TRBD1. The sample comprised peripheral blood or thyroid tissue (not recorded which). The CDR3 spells CSVDRQGPKGAFF. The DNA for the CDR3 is TGCAGCGTTGATCGACAGGGGCCTAAGGGAGCTTTCTTT.